One sample yielded the 14 T cell receptor beta chains listed below, sequenced in a study of T cells in Graves' hyperthyroidism and ophthalmopathy. Authors of the study amplified TCR beta CDR3 regions from RNA transcripts. TCR CDR3 regions were first amplified by RT-PCR with HTBI primers. TCRdb passed the multiplex PCR reads through MiXCR, listing each CDR3 protein once. This sample has 700,000 or so distinct CDR3 sequences, with 16% found just once. The sequencing sample was made of blood. The receptors derive from a man between 18 and 35 years old with Graves' hyperthyroidism.

The chain carries TRBV18 and TRBJ2-5; D perhaps matches TRBD2 (5 bases). CDR1 is KGHSH, CDR2 LQKENI, per germline. This CDR3 contains 14 residues. V was shortened by 2 bases and J by 4 bases, with 11 bases between the two germline ends. In DNA, the CDR3 is TGTGCCAGCTCACCAACTAGAACGTTAGAGACCCAGTACTTC. This codes for CASSPTRTLETQYF.

This sequence joins TRBV6-5 and TRBJ1-2, with D maybe TRBD1 (5 bases). This CDR3 contains 14 residues. The germline V and J ends were trimmed by 4 bases and 3 bases, with 12 bases remaining between them. Germline V gives CDR1 MNHEY, CDR2 SVGAGI. CDR3 protein: CASSSLGTDYGYTF. CDR3 bases: TGTGCCAGCAGTTCCTTGGGGACTGACTATGGCTACACCTTC.

This clonotype was counted many times. The CDR3 protein is CASSLRGGETDTQYF. The CDR3 nucleotides read TGTGCCAGCAGCTTACGGGGCGGGGAGACAGATACGCAGTATTTT. The chain carries TRBV7-9 and TRBJ2-3; TRBD2 is a possible D gene (6 bases). There are 15 residues in the CDR3. V was pared by 2 bases and J by 3 bases, with 12 bases between. Germline V gene lookup returns CDR1 SEHNR and CDR2 FQNEAQ (reference sequence).

This clonotype has just a few counts. The CDR3 nucleotides are TGTGCCAGCCTAGACGACGACTTCTACGAGCAGTACTTC. Translation: CASLDDDFYEQYF. The chain carries TRBV2 and TRBJ2-7; D gene ambiguous. Trimming took 8 bases from V and 3 from J, leaving 14 bases between them. This CDR3 spans 13 amino acids. The germline gives CDR1 SNHLY, CDR2 FYNNEI.

The CDR3 region is CASSIRDGNYGYTF. DNA of the CDR3: TGTGCCAGTAGTATCCGGGACGGGAACTATGGCTACACCTTC. The chain links TRBV19 to TRBJ1-2; TRBD1 is a possible D gene (5 bases). With 3 bases removed from V and 2 bases from J, the gap between germline ends came to 10 bases. Germline V gene sequence: CDR1 LNHDA, CDR2 SQIVND (reference sequence). The CDR3 extends over 14 amino acids.

At least ten counts were recorded for this clonotype. The chain couples TRBV2 to TRBJ1-2; TRBD1 agrees at 7 bases. Looked up from germline, CDR1 is SNHLY and CDR2 is FYNNEI. The CDR3 contains 15 residues. Trimming took 0 bases from V and 1 from J; bases not matched to a gene: 2. DNA of the CDR3: TGTGCCAGCAGTGAAGCGGCAGGGGGTAACTATGGCTACACCTTC. Amino acid sequence: CASSEAAGGNYGYTF. Drawing the rest from reference TRBV2 and TRBJ1-2, the complete variable domain is EPEVTQTPSHQVTQMGQEVILRCVPISNHLYFYWYRQILGQKVEFLVSFYNNEISEKSEIFDDQFSVERPDGSNFTLKIRSTKLEDSAMYFCASSEAAGGNYGYTFGSGTRLTVV.

The J gene is TRBJ2-1, the V gene TRBV29-1, with TRBD2 identical over 9 bases. V trimming: 1 base; J trimming: 3 bases; junction bases outside the gene matches: 10. The CDR3 runs 17 residues. The germline CDR1 and CDR2 sequences are SQVTM and ANQGSEA. CDR3 in amino acids: CSVEGGGRAFFYNEQFF. In DNA, the CDR3 is TGCAGCGTTGAAGGGGGCGGGAGGGCCTTTTTCTACAATGAGCAGTTCTTC.

This clonotype was found many times. The rearrangement uses TRBV7-2 and TRBJ2-3; D perhaps matches TRBD1 (6 bases). V lost 3 bases to trimming and J lost 6 bases, with 10 bases between them. CDR1 and CDR2 (germline): SGHTA, FQGNSA. This CDR3 has 13 amino acids. The CDR3 nucleotides read TGTGCCAGCAGCTTCACAGGGCGGGATACGCAGTATTTT. As protein: CASSFTGRDTQYF.

This clonotype turned up a few times. The rearrangement uses TRBV20-1 and TRBJ1-4; 8 bases are shared with TRBD1. V was clipped by 3 bases and J by 8 bases; unmatched bases: 8. The CDR3 is made up of 14 amino acids. Germline V gene sequence: CDR1 DFQATT, CDR2 SNEGSKA (reference sequence). CDR3 DNA: TGCAGTGCTAGCGAGGACAGGGCGAGAGAAAAACTGTTTTTT. It yields the protein CSASEDRAREKLFF.

The chain carries TRBV24-1 and TRBJ2-2, with 11 bases lining up with TRBD1. V shed 7 bases and J 0 bases; nucleotides not matched to a gene: 0. Germline loops: CDR1 KGHDR, CDR2 SFDVKD. The CDR3 is 15 amino acids. The CDR3 DNA is TGTGCCACCAGGGGACAGGGGGCGAACACCGGGGAGCTGTTTTTT. It encodes CATRGQGANTGELFF.

This rearrangement joins TRBV28 to TRBJ2-3; tentatively, D is TRBD2 (5 bases). The CDR3 is made up of 14 amino acids. V lost 5 bases to trimming and J lost 2 bases, with 11 bases between them. Germline CDR1 reads MDHEN; CDR2 reads SYDVKM. The CDR3 is CASSDSGFTDTQYF. CDR3 nucleotides: TGTGCCAGCAGTGACTCGGGGTTCACAGATACGCAGTATTTT.

This clonotype was seen repeatedly, ten times or more. This chain links TRBV12-3 or TRBV12-4 with TRBJ2-7, with a possible D match to TRBD2 (5 bases). The V gene lost 5 bases and the J gene lost 3 bases, with 8 bases spanning the gap. This CDR3 region has 12 residues. CDR3 coding DNA: TGTGCCAGCAGTCCGCGGGTCTACGAGCAGTACTTC. It codes for CASSPRVYEQYF.

The chain links TRBV4-1 to TRBJ2-1; D is perhaps TRBD1 (6 bases). CDR3 size: 15 residues. Per the germline V gene, CDR1 is MGHRA and CDR2 is YSYEKL. The ends were cut back, 4 bases at V and 5 bases at J, with 15 bases in the middle. CDR3 sequence (DNA): TGCGCCAGCAGCCGGACTTTTTCAGGGGACAATGAGCAGTTCTTC. Encoded protein: CASSRTFSGDNEQFF.

This chain uses TRBV20-1 with TRBJ2-7; D might be TRBD1 (6 bases). The CDR3 spans 21 residues. Per the germline V gene, CDR1 is DFQATT and CDR2 is SNEGSKA (reference sequence). The V and J ends lost 3 bases and 5 bases respectively, with 38 bases between them. CDR3: CSASKREERSWTDLLEDEQYF. CDR3 in DNA: TGCAGTGCTAGTAAGAGGGAAGAACGATCGTGGACAGATCTTTTGGAGGACGAGCAGTACTTC.